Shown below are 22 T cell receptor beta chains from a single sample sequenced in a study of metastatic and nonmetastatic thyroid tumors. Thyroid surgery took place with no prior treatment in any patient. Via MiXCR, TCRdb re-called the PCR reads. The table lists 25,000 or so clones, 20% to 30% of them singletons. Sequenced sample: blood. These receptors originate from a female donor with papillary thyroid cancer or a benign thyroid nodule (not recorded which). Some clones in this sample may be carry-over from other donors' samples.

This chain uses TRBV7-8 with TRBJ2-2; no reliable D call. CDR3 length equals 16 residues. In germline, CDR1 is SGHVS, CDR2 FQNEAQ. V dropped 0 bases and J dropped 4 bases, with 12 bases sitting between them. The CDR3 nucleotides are TGTGCCAGCAGCTTAGCTAGTGGGGTTGTCACCGGGGAGCTGTTTTTT. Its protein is CASSLASGVVTGELFF.

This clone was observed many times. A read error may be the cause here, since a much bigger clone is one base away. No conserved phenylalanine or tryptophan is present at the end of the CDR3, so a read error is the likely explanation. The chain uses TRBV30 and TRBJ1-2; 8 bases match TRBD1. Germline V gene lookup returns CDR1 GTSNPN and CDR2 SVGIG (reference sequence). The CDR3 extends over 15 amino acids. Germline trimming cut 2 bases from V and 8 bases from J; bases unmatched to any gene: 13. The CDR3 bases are TGTGCCTGGAGTTCCCCGGACAGGGAGATAAGGGGCTACACCTCC. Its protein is CAWSSPDREIRGYTS.

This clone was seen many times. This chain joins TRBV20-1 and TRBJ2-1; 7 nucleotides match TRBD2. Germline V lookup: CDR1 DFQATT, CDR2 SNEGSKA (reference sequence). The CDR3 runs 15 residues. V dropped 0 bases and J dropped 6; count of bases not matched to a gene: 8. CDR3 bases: TGCAGTGCTAGAGATTGGGCAGCGGGGCCCAATGAGCAGTTCTTC. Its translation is CSARDWAAGPNEQFF.

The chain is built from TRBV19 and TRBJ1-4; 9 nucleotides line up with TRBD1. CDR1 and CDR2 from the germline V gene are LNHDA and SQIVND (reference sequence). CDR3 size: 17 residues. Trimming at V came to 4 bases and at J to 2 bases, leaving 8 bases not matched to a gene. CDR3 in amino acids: CASSKRGQGMTNEKLFF. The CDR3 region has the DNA TGTGCCAGTAGTAAGAGGGGACAGGGAATGACTAATGAAAAACTGTTTTTT.

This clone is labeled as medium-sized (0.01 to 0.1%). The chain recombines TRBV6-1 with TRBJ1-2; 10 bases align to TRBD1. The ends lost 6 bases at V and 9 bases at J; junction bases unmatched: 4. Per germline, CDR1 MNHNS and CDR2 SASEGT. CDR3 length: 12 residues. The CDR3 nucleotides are TGTGCCAGCAGAGGGACAGGGGCTAGCTACACCTTC. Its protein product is CASRGTGASYTF.

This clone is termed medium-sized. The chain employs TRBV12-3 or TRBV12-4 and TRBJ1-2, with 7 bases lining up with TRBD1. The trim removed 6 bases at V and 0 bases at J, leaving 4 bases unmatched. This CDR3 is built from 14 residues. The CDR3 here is CASRPDRTNYGYTF. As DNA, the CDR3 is TGTGCCAGCAGGCCGGACAGGACTAACTATGGCTACACCTTC.

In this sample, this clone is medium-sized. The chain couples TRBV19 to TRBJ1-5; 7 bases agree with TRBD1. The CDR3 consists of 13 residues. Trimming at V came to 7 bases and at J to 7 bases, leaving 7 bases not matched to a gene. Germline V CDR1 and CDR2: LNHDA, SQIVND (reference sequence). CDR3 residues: CASMDRIFQPQHF. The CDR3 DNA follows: TGTGCCAGTATGGACAGGATCTTCCAGCCCCAGCATTTT.

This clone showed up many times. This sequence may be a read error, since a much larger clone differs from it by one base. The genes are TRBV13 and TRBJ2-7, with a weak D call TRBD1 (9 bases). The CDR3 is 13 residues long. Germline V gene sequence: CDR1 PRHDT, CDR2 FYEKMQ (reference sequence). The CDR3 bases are TGTGCCATCAGCGGGGGACAGGGCTACGAGCAGTACTTC. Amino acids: CAISGGQGYEQYF.

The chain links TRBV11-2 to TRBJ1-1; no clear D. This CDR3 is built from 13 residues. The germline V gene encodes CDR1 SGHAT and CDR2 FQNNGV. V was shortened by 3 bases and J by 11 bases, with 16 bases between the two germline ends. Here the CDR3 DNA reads TGTGCCAGCAGCTTCGGGGAGGGTCTGGGGGCTTTCTTT. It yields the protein CASSFGEGLGAFF.

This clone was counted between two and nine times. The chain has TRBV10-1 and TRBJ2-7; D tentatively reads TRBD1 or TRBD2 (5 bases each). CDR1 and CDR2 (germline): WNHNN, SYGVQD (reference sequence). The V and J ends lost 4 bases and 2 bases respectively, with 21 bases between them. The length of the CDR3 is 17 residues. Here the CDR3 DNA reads TGCGCCAGCAGTGGAATGGACGGGACGTCTTCAACCTACGAGCAGTACTTC. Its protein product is CASSGMDGTSSTYEQYF.

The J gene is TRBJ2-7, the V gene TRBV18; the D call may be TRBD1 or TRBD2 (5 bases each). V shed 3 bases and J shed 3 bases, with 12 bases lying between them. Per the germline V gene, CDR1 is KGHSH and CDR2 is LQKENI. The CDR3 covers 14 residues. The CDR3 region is CASSPRQGVYEQYF. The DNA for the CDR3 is TGTGCCAGCTCACCGCGGCAGGGAGTCTACGAGCAGTACTTC.

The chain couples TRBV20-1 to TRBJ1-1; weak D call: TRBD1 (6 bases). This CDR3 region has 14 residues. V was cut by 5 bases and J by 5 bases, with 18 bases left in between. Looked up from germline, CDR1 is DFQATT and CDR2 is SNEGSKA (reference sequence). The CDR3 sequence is CSASGGGGETEAFF. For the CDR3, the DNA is TGCAGTGCTTCCGGGGGGGGGGGCGAGACTGAAGCTTTCTTT.

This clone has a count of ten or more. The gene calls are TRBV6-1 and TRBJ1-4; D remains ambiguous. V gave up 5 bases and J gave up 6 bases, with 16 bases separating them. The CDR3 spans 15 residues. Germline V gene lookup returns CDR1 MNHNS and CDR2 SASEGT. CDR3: CASSRTPDKDEKLFF. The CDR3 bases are TGTGCCAGCAGTCGGACCCCCGACAAGGATGAAAAACTGTTTTTT.

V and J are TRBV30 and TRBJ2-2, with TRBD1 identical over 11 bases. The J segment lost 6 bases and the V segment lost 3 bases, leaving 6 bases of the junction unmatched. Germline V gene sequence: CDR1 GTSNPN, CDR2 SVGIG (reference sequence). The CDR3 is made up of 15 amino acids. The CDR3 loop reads CAWRKPGQGAGELFF. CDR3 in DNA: TGTGCCTGGAGGAAGCCGGGACAGGGGGCCGGGGAGCTGTTTTTT.

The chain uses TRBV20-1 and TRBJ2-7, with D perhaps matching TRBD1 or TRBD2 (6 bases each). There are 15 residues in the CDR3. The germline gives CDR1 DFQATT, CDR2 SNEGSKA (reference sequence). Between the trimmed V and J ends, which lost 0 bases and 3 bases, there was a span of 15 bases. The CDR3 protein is CSARDSGGPFYEQYF. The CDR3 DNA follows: TGCAGTGCTAGAGATTCCGGGGGCCCTTTCTACGAGCAGTACTTC.

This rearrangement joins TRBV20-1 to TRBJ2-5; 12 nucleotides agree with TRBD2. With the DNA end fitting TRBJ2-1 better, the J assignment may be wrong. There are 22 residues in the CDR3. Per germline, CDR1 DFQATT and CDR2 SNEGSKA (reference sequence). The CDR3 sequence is CSASQPGTSGQARGLEGNEQFF. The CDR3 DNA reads TGCAGTGCTAGTCAACCCGGGACTAGCGGGCAGGCGCGGGGACTAGAGGGCAATGAGCAGTTCTTC.

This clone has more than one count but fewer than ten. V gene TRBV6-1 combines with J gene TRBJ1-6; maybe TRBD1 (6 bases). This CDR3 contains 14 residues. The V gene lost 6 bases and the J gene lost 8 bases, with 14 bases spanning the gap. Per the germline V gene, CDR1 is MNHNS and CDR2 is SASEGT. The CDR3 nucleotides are TGTGCCAGCAGCCCACAGGGCATAGATTCACCCCTCCACTTT. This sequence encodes CASSPQGIDSPLHF.

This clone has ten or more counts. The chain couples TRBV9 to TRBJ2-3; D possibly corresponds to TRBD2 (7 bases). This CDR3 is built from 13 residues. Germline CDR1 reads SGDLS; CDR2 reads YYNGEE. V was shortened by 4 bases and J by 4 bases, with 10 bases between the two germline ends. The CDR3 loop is CASSLGGPDTQYF. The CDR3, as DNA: TGTGCCAGCAGCCTCGGGGGGCCAGATACGCAGTATTTT.

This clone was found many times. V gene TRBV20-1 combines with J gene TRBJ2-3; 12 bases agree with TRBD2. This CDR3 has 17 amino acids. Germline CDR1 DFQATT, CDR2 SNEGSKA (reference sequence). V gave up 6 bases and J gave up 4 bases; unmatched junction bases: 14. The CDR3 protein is CSAGARRPSGRADTQYF. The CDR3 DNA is TGCAGTGCCGGAGCCCGAAGGCCTAGCGGGAGGGCAGATACGCAGTATTTT.

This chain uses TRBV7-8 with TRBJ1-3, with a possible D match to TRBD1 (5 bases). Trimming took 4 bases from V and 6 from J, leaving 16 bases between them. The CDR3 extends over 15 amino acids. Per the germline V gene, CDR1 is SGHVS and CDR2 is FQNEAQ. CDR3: CASSSFGHLVNTIYF. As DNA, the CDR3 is TGTGCCAGCAGCTCCTTCGGACATCTTGTAAACACCATATATTTT.

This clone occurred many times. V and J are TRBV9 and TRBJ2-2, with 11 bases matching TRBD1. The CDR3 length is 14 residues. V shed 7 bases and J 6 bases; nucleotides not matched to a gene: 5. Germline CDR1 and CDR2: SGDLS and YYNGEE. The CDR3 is CASDRDRGSGELFF. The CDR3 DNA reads TGTGCCAGCGACCGGGACAGGGGGTCCGGGGAGCTGTTTTTT.

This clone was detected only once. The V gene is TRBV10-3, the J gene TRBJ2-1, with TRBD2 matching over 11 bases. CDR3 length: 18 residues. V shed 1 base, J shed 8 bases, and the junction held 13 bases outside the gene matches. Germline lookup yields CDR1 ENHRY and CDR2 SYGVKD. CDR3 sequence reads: CAISEWGTSGYPSHEQFF. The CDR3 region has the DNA TGTGCCATCAGTGAGTGGGGGACTAGCGGCTACCCAAGCCATGAGCAGTTCTTC.